This T cell receptor (beta chain) originates from a study of blood T cell repertoires in COVID-19 (dated by TCRdb to about 2020). Looking at the study overall: Samples covering the acute and convalescent phases of COVID-19 were provided by collaborators in the United States, Italy and Spain. The material from the prospective study consisted of cDNA or gDNA derived from T cells, B-cell-depleted T cells, or PBMCs. HLA class I and class II types, where available, came from metadata supplied by the sample provider rather than from assay-based typing. The repertoires were released in a freely available public database meant as a resource for research on the immune response to SARS-CoV-2. Deeply sampled blood TCRbeta repertoires from subjects exposed to, actively infected with, or recovered from COVID-19 were included in the dataset. The sample metadata nearly always contained a de-identified subject ID, COVID-19 status, age in years and sex. Samples came from the ongoing ImmuneRACE study (first 160 participants) plus 1,254 subjects from 6 global collaborators.

What the authors observed across the whole study: The amount of clinical and demographic metadata varied by source and participant and was provided uncurated.

Notes on this clone: It has no known antigen specificity. Per-base quality was not reported, and no clone a single base away is much larger than it.

The CDR3, cysteine through phenylalanine, is 17 amino acids long. Only the CDR3 part of the read is kept: 51 bases, read in frame from the first base. According to the germline V gene, CDR1 reads SNHLY and CDR2 reads FYNNEI. V trim: 6 bases; J trim: 4 bases; unmatched bases: 13. The immunoSEQ Assay, a bias-controlled multiplex PCR, was used to amplify TCRbeta CDR3 regions from genomic DNA. For the original study's pipeline: Within the assay, amplification of reference gene primers was used to estimate how many nucleated cells each sample contained. To quantify the absolute abundance of each unique TCRbeta CDR3 rearrangement, sequence reads were collapsed and filtered. For each sample, productive Simpson clonality was calculated as the square root of Simpson's diversity index across productive rearrangements. Not all clones reach the TCRdb copy of this immuneACCESS table, which keeps in-frame sequences only. Checked studies attribute under half of the gap to unresolved V genes and leave the rest unexplained. That table furnishes V, J and clone size, whereas the DNA furnished D and trimming. Across this sample there are roughly 260,000 clones, with approximately 79% seen only once. Under 5.5% of the sample goes to the ten largest clones.

Whole blood was collected in K2EDTA tubes by collaborating institutions according to the institutions' own protocols. Collaborator samples were shipped for TCRbeta analysis as frozen whole blood, isolated PBMCs, or DNA extracted from either sample type. The receptor's source is a woman older than 75 with active or convalescent COVID-19. Here the chain combines TRBV2 and TRBJ2-5, and TRBD2 aligns with 11 junction nucleotides. Sequenced: peripheral blood. The DNA sequence is given as TGTGCCAGCAGGGCGAACTTACTAGCGGGAGTTCGAGAGACCCAGTACTTC. It translates as CASRANLLAGVRETQYF.